These T cell receptor beta chains were read from a single sample in a study of memory CD4+ T cells and cytomegalovirus serostatus. Repertoires were generated with immunoSEQ multiplex PCR, while TCRdb's copy carries only in-frame clones and drops some. The sample records 85,000 to 100,000 clones, 75% to 85% being singletons. The sequencing sample was made of memory CD4+ T cells from blood. Source of these receptors: an adult in good health and CMV-seropositive. Both conserved end residues are part of each CDR3. A D gene is named only where the DNA matches it firmly. Rows give clone size only sometimes, using once, few, many, or a class for an expanded clone.

clone size	V gene	D gene	J gene	CDR3 DNA	CDR3 protein
once	TRBV11-2	.	TRBJ2-1	TGTGCCAGCAGCTTAGGTCCCACAACGGATGAGCAGTTCTTC	CASSLGPTTDEQFF
.	TRBV5-1	.	TRBJ1-2	TGCGCCAGCAGCTGGGGAGGGATGTCGGGCTACACCTTC	CASSWGGMSGYTF
.	TRBV4-3	TRBD1	TRBJ2-7	TGCGCCAGCAGCCAAGTAAGGGACAGACACGAGCAGTACTTC	CASSQVRDRHEQYF
.	TRBV2	TRBD1	TRBJ1-1	TGTGCCAGCAGTGGACAGGGGGTTGAAGCTTTCTTT	CASSGQGVEAFF
.	TRBV28	TRBD1	TRBJ1-2	TGTGCCAGCAGTTTGGGGACAAGGACAGGGGGGCCATATGGCTACACCTTC	CASSLGTRTGGPYGYTF
.	TRBV2	.	TRBJ2-7	TGTGCCAGCAGTGGTGAAGTAGACGTGGCCTTC	CASSGEVDVAF
.	TRBV14	.	TRBJ1-1	TGTGCCAGCAGCAGTCAGGCCAACACTGAAGCTTTCTTT	CASSSQANTEAFF
.	TRBV18	TRBD2	TRBJ2-2	TGTGCCAGCTCAGAAAGACTAGCGGGGTACACCGGGGAGCTGTTTTTT	CASSERLAGYTGELFF
few	TRBV19	.	TRBJ1-2	TGTGCCAGTAGTAGGACCGCTAACTATGGCTACACCTTC	CASSRTANYGYTF
.	TRBV5-8	.	TRBJ2-1	TGTGCCAGCAGCTTGCAGTGGATGCTATACAATGAGCAGTTCTTC	CASSLQWMLYNEQFF
.	TRBV5-1	TRBD1	TRBJ1-2	TGCGCCAGCAGCTTTTCCAGGGGGGACTATGGCTACACCTTC	CASSFSRGDYGYTF
once	TRBV28	.	TRBJ2-6	TGTGCCAGCAGTCTGGACCTCAACAGGGCTGGGGCCAACGTCCTGACTTTC	CASSLDLNRAGANVLTF
.	TRBV27	TRBD2	TRBJ2-1	TGTGCCAGCAGTCCCCGGTTAGCGGGAGGTTTTGTAAATGAGCAGTTCTTC	CASSPRLAGGFVNEQFF
.	TRBV18	.	TRBJ1-1	TGTGCCAGCTCACCGAAGTTTACCGTTGCGACTGAAGCTTTCTTT	CASSPKFTVATEAFF
.	TRBV28	.	TRBJ1-1	TGTGCCAGCAGTTTATGGGGGGCGAGTGGGCTGGACACTGAAGCTTTCTTT	CASSLWGASGLDTEAFF
.	TRBV2	TRBD1	TRBJ1-2	TGTGCCAGCAGGCAAGGCGGACAGGGTGGCTACACCTTC	CASRQGGQGGYTF
.	TRBV19	.	TRBJ1-5	TGTGCCAGTAGTGGTTCAGCGGGGCAGCCCCAGCATTTT	CASSGSAGQPQHF
.	TRBV5-6	TRBD2	TRBJ2-5	TGTGCCAGCAGCTTTTTGCTAGCGGGAGGTAACCAAGAGACCCAGTACTTC	CASSFLLAGGNQETQYF
.	TRBV28	TRBD2	TRBJ2-1	TGTGCCAGCAGTCCGTCTGGCGGGAGTTCCTACAATGAGCAGTTCTTC	CASSPSGGSSYNEQFF
.	TRBV30	.	TRBJ2-3	TGTGCCTACGCGCTGGGGGGAGATACGCAGTATTTT	CAYALGGDTQYF
.	TRBV4-1	TRBD2	TRBJ2-1	TGCGCCAGCAGCCGCCTCCCGGGACTAGCGGGAGTTAGTGGCAATGAGCAGTTCTTC	CASSRLPGLAGVSGNEQFF
few	TRBV11-3	.	TRBJ1-1	TGTGCCAGCAGCTTAGAAAGCAACACTGAAGCTTTCTTT	CASSLESNTEAFF
.	TRBV19	.	TRBJ2-5	TGTGCCAGTAGTCAGGGAGAATGGAGGACCCAGTACTTC	CASSQGEWRTQYF
.	TRBV6-5	.	TRBJ2-7	TGTGCCAGCAGTTACTCGTCAGGGGTACACGAGCAGTACTTC	CASSYSSGVHEQYF
.	TRBV28	.	TRBJ2-5	TGTGCCAGCAGCCGGGAGCGCCAAGAGACCCAGTACTTC	CASSRERQETQYF
.	TRBV11-2	TRBD1	TRBJ2-5	TGTGCCAGCAGCACGGGGACAGGGTCGTACCAAGAGACCCAGTACTTC	CASSTGTGSYQETQYF
once	TRBV7-9	.	TRBJ2-6	TGTGCCAGCAGCCACGACTCTGGGGCCAACGTCCTGACTTTC	CASSHDSGANVLTF
.	TRBV5-6	.	TRBJ2-4	TGTGCCAGCACCTTCGCCAAAAACATTCAGTACTTC	CASTFAKNIQYF
.	TRBV5-1	TRBD2	TRBJ2-7	TGCGCCAGCAGCCCACTAGCGGGAGCGGACGAGCAGTACTTC	CASSPLAGADEQYF